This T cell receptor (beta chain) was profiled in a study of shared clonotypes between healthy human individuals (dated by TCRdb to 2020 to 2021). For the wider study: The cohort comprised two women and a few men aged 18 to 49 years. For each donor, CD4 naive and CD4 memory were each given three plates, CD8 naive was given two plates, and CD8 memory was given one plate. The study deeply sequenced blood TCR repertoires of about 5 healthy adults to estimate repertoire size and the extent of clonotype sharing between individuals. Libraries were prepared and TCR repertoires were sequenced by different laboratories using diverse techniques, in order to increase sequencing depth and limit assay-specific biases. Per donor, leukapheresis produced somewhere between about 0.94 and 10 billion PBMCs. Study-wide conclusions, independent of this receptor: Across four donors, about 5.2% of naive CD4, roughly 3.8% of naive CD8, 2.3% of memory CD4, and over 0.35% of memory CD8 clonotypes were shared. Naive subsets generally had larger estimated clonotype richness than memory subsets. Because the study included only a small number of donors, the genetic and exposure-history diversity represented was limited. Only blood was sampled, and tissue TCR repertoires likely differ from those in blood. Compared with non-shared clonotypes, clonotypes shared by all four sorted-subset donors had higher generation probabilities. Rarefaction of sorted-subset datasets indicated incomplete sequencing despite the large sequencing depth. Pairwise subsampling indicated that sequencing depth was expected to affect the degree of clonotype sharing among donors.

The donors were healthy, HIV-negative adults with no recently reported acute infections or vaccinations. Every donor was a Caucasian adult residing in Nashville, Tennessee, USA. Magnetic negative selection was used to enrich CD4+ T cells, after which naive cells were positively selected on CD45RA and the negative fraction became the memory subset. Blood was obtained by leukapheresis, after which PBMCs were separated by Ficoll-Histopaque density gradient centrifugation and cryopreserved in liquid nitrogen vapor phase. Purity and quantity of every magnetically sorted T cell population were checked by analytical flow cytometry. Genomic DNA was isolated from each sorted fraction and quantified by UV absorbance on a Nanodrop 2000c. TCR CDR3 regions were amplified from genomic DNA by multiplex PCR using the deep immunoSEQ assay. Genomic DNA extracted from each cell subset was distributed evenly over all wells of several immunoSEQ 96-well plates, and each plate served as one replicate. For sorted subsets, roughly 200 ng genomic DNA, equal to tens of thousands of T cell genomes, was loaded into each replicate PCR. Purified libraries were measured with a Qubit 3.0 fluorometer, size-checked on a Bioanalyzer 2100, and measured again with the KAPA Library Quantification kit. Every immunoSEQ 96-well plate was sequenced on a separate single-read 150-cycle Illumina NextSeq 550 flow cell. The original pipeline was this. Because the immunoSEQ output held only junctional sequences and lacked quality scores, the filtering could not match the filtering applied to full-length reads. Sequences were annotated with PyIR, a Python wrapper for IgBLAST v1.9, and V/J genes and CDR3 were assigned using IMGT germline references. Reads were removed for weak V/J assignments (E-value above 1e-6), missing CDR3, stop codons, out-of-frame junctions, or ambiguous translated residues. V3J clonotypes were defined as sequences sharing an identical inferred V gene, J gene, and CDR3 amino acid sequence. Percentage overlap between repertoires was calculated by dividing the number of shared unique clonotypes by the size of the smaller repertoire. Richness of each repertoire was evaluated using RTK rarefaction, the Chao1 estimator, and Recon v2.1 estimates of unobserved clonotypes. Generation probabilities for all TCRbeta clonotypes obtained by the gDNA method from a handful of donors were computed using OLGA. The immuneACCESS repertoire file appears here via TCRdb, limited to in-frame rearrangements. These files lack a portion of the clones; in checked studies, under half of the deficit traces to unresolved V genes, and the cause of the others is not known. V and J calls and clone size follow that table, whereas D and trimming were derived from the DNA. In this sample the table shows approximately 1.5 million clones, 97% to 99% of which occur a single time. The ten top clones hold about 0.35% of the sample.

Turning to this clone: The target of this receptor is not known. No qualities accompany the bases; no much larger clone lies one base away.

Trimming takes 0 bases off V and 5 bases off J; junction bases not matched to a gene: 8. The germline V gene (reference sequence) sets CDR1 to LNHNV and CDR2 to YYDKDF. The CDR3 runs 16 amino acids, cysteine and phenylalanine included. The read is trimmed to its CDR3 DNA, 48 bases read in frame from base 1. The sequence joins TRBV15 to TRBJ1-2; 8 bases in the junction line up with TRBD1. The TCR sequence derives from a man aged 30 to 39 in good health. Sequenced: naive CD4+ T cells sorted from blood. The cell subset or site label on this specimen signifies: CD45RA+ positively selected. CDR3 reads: CATSRDGTGFKYGYTF. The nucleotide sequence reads TGTGCCACCAGCAGAGATGGGACAGGATTTAAGTATGGCTACACCTTC.